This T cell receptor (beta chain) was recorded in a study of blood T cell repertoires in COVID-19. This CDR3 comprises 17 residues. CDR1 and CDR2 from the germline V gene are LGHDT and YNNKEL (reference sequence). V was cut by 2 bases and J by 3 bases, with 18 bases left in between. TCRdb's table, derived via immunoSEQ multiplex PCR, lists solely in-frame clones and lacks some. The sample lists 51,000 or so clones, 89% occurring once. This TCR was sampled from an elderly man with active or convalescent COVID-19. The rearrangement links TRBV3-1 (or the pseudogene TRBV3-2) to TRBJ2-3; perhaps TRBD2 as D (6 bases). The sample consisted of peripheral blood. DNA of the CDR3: TGTGCCAGCAGCCAACCCCGGGGAGGCGGATCGACAGATACGCAGTATTTT. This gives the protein CASSQPRGGGSTDTQYF.